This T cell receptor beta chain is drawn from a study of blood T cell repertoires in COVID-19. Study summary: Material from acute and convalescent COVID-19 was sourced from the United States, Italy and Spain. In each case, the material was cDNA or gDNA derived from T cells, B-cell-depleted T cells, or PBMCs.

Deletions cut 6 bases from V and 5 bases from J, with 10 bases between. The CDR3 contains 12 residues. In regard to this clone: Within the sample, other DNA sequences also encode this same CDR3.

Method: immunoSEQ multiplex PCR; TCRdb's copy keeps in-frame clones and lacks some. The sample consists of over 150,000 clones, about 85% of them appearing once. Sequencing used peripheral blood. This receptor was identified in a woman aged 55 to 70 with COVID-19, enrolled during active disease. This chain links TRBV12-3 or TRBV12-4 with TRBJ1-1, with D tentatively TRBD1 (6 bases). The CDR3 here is CASRVTGTEAFF. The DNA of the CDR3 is TGTGCCAGCAGGGTGACAGGAACTGAAGCTTTCTTT.